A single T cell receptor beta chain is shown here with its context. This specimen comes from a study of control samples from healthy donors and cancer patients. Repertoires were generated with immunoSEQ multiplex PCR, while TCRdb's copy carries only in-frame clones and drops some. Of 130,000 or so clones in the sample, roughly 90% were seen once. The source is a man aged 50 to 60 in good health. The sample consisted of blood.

CDR3 in amino acids: CSVLNGADNEQFF. Here the CDR3 DNA reads TGCAGCGTACTAAACGGGGCCGACAATGAGCAGTTCTTC. The J gene is TRBJ2-1, the V gene TRBV29-1; D is perhaps TRBD1 or TRBD2 (5 bases each). Deletions cut 6 bases from V and 5 bases from J, with 14 bases between. CDR1 SQVTM and CDR2 ANQGSEA come from the germline V gene. This CDR3 has 13 amino acids.